This T cell receptor (beta chain) was captured in a study of blood T cell repertoires in COVID-19. Germline CDR1 SGHAT, CDR2 FQNNGV. Trimming took off 6 bases at V and 2 bases at J, with 14 bases between the two ends. CDR3 length: 16 residues. Measured with immunoSEQ multiplex PCR; TCRdb has only the in-frame clones, and not every one. The table records a few hundred thousand clones, around nine tenths of them present only once. This chain links TRBV11-2 with TRBJ1-6; no clear D. The clonotype originates from a woman in her 30s with COVID-19, enrolled during active disease. The material sequenced was peripheral blood. CDR3 coding DNA: TGTGCCAGCAGATCAACTGAAGCGGCCTATAATTCACCCCTCCACTTT. Translating it yields CASRSTEAAYNSPLHF.